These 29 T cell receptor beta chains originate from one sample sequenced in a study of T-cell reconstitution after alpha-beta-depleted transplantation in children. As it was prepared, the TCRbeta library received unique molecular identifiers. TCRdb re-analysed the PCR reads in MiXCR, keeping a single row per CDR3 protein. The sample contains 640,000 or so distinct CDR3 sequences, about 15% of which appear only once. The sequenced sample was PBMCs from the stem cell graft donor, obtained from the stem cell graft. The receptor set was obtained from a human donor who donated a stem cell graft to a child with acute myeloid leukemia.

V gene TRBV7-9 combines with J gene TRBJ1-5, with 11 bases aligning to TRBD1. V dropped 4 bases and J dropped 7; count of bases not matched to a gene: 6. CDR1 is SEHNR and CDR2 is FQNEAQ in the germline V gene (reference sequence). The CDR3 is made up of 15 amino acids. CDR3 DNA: TGTGCCAGCAGCTATGGGACAGGGGGTGGACAGCCCCAGCATTTT. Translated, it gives CASSYGTGGGQPQHF.

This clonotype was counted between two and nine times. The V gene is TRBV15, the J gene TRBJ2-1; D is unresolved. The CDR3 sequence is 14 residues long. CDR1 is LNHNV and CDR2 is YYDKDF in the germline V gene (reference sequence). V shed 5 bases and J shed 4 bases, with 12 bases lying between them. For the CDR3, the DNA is TGTGCCACCAGCGGGCTACCCTTATACAATGAGCAGTTCTTC. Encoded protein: CATSGLPLYNEQFF.

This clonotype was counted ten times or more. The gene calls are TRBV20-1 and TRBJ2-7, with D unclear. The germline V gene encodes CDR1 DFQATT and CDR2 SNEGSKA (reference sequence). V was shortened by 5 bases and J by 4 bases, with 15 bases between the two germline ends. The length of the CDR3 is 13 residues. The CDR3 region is CSASNPTTYEQYF. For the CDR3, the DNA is TGCAGTGCTTCCAACCCGACAACGTACGAGCAGTACTTC.

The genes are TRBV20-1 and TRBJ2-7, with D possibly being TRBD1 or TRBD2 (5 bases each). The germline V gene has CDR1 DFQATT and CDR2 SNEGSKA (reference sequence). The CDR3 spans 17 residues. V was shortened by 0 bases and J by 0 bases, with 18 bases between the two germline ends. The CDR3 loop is CSARDERGEGHSYEQYF. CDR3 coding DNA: TGCAGTGCTAGAGATGAGAGAGGGGAAGGTCACTCCTACGAGCAGTACTTC.

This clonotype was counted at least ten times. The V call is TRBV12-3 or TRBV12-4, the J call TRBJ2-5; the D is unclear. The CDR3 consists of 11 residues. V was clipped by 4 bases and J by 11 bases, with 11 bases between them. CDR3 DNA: TGTGCCAGCAGTTCAGGAGTAAGGCAGTACTTC. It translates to CASSSGVRQYF.

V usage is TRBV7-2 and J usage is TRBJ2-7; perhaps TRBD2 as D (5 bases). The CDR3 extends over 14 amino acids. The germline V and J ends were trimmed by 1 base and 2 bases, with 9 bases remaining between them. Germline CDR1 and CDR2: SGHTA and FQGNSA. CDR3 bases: TGTGCCAGCAGCTTAGAGGCGGGCCCCTACGAGCAGTACTTC. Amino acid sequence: CASSLEAGPYEQYF.

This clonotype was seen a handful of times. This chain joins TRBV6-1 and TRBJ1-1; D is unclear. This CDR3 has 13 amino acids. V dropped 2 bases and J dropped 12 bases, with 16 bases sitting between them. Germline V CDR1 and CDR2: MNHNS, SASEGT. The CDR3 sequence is CASSERGWQEPFF. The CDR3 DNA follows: TGTGCCAGCAGTGAACGCGGGTGGCAGGAGCCTTTCTTT.

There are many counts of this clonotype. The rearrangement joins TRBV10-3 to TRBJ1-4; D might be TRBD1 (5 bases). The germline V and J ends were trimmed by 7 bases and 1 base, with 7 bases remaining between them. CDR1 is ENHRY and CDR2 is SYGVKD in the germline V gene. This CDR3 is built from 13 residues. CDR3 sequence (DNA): TGTGCCATCAACGGGGGAACTAATGAAAAACTGTTTTTT. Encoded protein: CAINGGTNEKLFF.

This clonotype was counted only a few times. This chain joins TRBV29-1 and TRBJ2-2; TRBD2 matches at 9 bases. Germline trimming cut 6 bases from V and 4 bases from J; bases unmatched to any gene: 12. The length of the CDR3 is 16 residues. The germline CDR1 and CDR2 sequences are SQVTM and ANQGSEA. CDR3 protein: CSVVQRTSEVTGELFF. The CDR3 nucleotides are TGCAGCGTGGTACAACGGACTAGCGAGGTCACCGGGGAGCTGTTTTTT.

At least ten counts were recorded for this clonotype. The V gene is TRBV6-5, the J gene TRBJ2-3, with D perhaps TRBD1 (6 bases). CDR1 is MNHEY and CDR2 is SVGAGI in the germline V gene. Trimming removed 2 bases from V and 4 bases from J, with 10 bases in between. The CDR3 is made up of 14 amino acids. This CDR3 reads CASSYEGEPDTQYF. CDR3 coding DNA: TGTGCCAGCAGTTACGAGGGGGAGCCAGATACGCAGTATTTT.

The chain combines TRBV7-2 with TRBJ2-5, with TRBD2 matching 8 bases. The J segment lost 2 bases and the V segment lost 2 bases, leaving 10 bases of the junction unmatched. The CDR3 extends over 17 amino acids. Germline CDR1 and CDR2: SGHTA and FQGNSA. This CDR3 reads CASSLRSGGGLQETQYF. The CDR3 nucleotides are TGTGCCAGCAGCTTAAGGTCGGGCGGGGGGTTACAAGAGACCCAGTACTTC.

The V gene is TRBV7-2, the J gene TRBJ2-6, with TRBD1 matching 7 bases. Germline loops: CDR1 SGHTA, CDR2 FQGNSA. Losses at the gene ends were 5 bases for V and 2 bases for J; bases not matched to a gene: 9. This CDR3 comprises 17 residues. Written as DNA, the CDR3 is TGTGCCAGCAGCCGCGACAGGGTGTACCCTGGGGCCAACGTCCTGACTTTC. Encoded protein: CASSRDRVYPGANVLTF.

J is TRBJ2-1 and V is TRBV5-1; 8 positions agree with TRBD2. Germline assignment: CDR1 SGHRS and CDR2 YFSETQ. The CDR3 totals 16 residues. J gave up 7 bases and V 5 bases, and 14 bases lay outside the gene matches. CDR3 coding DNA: TGCGCCAGCAGTTCTGGAGCGGGGGCCGGAGGGAATGAGCAGTTCTTC. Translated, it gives CASSSGAGAGGNEQFF.

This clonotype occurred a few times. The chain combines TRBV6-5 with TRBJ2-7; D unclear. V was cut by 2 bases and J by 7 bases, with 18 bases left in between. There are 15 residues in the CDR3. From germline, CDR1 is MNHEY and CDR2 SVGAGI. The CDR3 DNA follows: TGTGCCAGCAGTTACAACCCCCCGACAACGGAGGAGCAGTACTTC. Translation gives CASSYNPPTTEEQYF.

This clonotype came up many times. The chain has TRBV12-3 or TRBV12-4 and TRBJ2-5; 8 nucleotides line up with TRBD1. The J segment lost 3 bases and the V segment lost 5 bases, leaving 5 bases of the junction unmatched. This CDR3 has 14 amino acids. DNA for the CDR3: TGTGCCAGCAGTCACTCGGACAGGGAAGAGACCCAGTACTTC. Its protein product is CASSHSDREETQYF.

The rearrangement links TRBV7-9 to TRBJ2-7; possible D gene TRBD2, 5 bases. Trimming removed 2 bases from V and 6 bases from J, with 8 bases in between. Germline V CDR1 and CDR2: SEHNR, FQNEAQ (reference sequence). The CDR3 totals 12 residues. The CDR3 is CASSLLSGEQYF. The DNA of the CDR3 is TGTGCCAGCAGCTTATTAAGCGGCGAGCAGTACTTC.

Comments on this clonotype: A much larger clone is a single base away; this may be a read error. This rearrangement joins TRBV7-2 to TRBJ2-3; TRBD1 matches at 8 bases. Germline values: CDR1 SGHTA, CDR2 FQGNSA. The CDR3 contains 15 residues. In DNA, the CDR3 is TGTGCCAGCAGCTATCCGGGACAGGAAACAGATACGAAGTATTTT. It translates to CASSYPGQETDTKYF. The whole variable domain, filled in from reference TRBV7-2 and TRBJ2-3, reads GAGVSQSPSNKVTEKGKDVELRCDPISGHTALYWYRQSLGQGLEFLIYFQGNSAPDKSGLPSDRFSAERTGGSVSTLTIQRTQQEDSAVYLCASSYPGQETDTKYFGPGTRLTVL.

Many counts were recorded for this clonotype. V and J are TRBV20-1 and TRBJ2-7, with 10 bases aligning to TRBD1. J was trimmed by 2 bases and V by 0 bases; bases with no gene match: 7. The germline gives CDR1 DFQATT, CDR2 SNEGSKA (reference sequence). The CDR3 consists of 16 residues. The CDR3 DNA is TGCAGTGCTAGAGATCGGGGACAGGGGCTTGCCTACGAGCAGTACTTC. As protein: CSARDRGQGLAYEQYF.

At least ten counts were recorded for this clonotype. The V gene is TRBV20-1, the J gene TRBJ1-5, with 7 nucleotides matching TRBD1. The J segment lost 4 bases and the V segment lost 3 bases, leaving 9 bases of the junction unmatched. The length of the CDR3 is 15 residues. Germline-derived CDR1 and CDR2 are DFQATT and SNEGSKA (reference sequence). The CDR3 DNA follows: TGCAGTGCTAGCCCTGGACAGGCGGGAAATCAGCCCCAGCATTTT. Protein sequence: CSASPGQAGNQPQHF.

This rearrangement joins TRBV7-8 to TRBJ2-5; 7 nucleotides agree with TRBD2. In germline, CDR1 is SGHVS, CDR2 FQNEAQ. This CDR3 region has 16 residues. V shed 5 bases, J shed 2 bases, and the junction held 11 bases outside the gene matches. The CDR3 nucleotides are TGTGCCAGCAGCCTTAGTGGGGCGGGGGAACAAGAGACCCAGTACTTC. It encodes CASSLSGAGEQETQYF.

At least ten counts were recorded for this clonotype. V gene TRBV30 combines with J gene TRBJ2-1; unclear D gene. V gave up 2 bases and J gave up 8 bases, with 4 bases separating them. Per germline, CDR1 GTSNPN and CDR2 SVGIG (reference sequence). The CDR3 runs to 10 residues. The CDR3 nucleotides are TGTGCCTGGAGTCTCGATGAGCAGTTCTTC. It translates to CAWSLDEQFF.

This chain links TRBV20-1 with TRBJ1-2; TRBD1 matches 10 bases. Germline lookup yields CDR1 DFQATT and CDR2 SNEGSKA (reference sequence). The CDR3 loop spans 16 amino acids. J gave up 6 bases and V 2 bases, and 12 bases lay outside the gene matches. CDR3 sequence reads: CSARNLWDRGRDGYTF. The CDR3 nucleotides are TGCAGTGCTAGAAACCTTTGGGACAGGGGTAGGGATGGCTACACCTTC.

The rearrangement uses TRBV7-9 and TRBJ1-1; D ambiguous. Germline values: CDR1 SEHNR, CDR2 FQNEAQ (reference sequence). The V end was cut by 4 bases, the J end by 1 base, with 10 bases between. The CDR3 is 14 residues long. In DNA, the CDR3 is TGTGCCAGCAGCTCCCCGCAAGGGAACACTGAAGCTTTCTTT. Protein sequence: CASSSPQGNTEAFF.

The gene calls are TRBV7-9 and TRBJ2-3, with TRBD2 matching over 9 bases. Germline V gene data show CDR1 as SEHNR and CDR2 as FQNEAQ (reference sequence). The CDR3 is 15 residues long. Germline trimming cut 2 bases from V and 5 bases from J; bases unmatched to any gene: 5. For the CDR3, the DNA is TGTGCCAGCAGCTTATGGAGCGGGGGGTTAGATACGCAGTATTTT. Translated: CASSLWSGGLDTQYF. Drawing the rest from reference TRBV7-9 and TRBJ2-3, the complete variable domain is DTGVSQNPRHKITKRGQNVTFRCDPISEHNRLYWYRQTLGQGPEFLTYFQNEAQLEKSRLLSDRFSAERPKGSFSTLEIQRTEQGDSAMYLCASSLWSGGLDTQYFGPGTRLTVL.

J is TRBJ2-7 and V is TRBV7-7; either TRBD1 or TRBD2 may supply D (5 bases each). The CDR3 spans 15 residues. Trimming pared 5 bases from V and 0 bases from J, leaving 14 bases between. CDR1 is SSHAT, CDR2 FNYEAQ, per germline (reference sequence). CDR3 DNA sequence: TGTGCCAGCAGCCGAGAAACGGGGCTCTCCTACGAGCAGTACTTC. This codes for CASSRETGLSYEQYF.

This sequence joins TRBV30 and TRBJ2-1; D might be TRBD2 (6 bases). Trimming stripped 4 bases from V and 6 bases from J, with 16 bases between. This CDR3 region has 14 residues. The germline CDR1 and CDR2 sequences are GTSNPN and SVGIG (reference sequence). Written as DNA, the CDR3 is TGTGCCTGGACCCCGGGGGTAGGGGTCAATGAGCAGTTCTTC. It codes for CAWTPGVGVNEQFF.

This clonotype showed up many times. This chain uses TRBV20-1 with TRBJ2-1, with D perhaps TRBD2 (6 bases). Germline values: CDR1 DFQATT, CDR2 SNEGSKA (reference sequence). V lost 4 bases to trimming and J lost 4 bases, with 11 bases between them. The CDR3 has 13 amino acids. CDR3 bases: TGCAGTGCTAACCGGGGGAAATACAATGAGCAGTTCTTC. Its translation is CSANRGKYNEQFF.

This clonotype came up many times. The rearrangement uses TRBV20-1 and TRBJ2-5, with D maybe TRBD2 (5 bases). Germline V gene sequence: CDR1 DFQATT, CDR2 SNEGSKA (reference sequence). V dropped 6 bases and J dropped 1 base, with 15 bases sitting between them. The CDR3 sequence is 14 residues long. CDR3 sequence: CSASEARIQETQYF. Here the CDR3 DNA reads TGCAGTGCCTCGGAGGCCAGGATCCAAGAGACCCAGTACTTC.

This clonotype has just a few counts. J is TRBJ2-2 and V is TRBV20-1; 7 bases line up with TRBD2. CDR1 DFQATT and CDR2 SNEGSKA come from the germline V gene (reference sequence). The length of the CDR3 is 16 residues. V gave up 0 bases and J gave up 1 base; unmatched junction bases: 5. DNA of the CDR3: TGCAGTGCTAGAGATAGCCAGCGGGGGAACACCGGGGAGCTGTTTTTT. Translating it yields CSARDSQRGNTGELFF.